This TCR beta chain was documented in a study of blood T cell repertoires in COVID-19. For the study at large: Samples of COVID-19 (acute and convalescent) were obtained from the United States, Italy and Spain. Sources were T cells, B-cell-depleted T cells, or PBMCs; the material itself was cDNA or gDNA.

The CDR3 has 14 amino acids. Germline V lookup: CDR1 SGHKS, CDR2 YYEKEE (reference sequence). Trimming took 3 bases from V and 2 from J; bases not matched to a gene: 2. In its sample, this clone was seen a few times. Per the original data handling: Cell counts per sample came from amplifying reference gene primers. Measured with immunoSEQ multiplex PCR; TCRdb has only the in-frame clones, and not every one. D and trimming come from the DNA, and the V and J calls and clone size come from that table. The sample has 70,000 to 95,000 clones; around four fifths are singletons. The sequenced sample was peripheral blood. The rearrangement links TRBV5-5 to TRBJ2-5; the match to TRBD1 covers 9 bases. The sequence came from a human donor in a cohort sampled during active COVID-19. The CDR3 reads CASSSTGGQETQYF. The CDR3 DNA is TGTGCCAGCAGCTCGACAGGGGGTCAAGAGACCCAGTACTTC.